This entry lists 29 T cell receptor beta chains sequenced from one sample in a study of cytomegalovirus exposure and HLA in healthy donors. TCRdb's copy holds only in-frame clones and misses some; the assay was immunoSEQ multiplex PCR. The sample shows 200,000 or so clones, more than 65% of them seen only once. The sample consisted of PBMCs. The receptors here all came from a woman in her twenties or thirties in good health and CMV-seropositive.

This clone appeared a few times. V and J are TRBV6-6 and TRBJ2-7; possibly TRBD1 for D (5 bases). The CDR3 runs 11 residues. Germline lookup yields CDR1 MNHNY and CDR2 SVGAGI (reference sequence). The V end lost 8 bases, the J end lost 2 bases, and 7 bases lay between the germline ends. In nucleotides, the CDR3 is TGTGCCAGCGGGGCCCCCTACGAGCAGTACTTC. This encodes CASGAPYEQYF.

The chain uses TRBV20-1 and TRBJ1-1, with D possibly being TRBD1 (5 bases). V shed 2 bases and J shed 7 bases, with 8 bases lying between them. This CDR3 comprises 11 residues. Per germline, CDR1 DFQATT and CDR2 SNEGSKA (reference sequence). The CDR3 sequence is CSARRGHEAFF. CDR3 DNA sequence: TGCAGTGCTAGAAGGGGCCATGAAGCTTTCTTT.

The chain is built from TRBV4-1 and TRBJ2-7; the D gene is possibly TRBD1 (6 bases). This CDR3 is 15 amino acids long. The germline V and J ends were trimmed by 4 bases and 3 bases, with 16 bases remaining between them. Germline V gives CDR1 MGHRA, CDR2 YSYEKL. The CDR3 sequence: CASSRNGDTYYEQYF. Here the CDR3 DNA reads TGCGCCAGCAGCCGGAACGGGGACACTTACTACGAGCAGTACTTC.

The rearrangement joins TRBV15 to TRBJ2-6, with TRBD1 matching over 7 bases. The CDR3 loop spans 19 amino acids. V lost 0 bases and J lost 0; bases outside the gene matches: 8. Germline V gene data show CDR1 as LNHNV and CDR2 as YYDKDF (reference sequence). The CDR3 nucleotides are TGTGCCACCAGCAGAGATCTAACAGGGGAACCCTCTGGGGCCAACGTCCTGACTTTC. This translates into CATSRDLTGEPSGANVLTF.

V and J are TRBV19 and TRBJ2-1; the D gene is possibly TRBD2 (5 bases). Trimming stripped 5 bases from V and 1 base from J, with 9 bases between. The length of the CDR3 is 14 residues. CDR1 and CDR2 (germline): LNHDA, SQIVND (reference sequence). This chain's CDR3 is CASSVGESYNEQFF. CDR3 bases: TGTGCCAGTAGTGTCGGGGAATCCTACAATGAGCAGTTCTTC.

The genes are TRBV5-6 and TRBJ2-7, with 8 bases identical to TRBD2. This CDR3 spans 15 amino acids. Germline trimming cut 1 base from V and 3 bases from J; bases unmatched to any gene: 6. CDR1 and CDR2 from the germline V gene are SGHDT and YYEEEE. The CDR3 nucleotides read TGTGCCAGCAGCTTGATGACGGGAGGGCGCTACGAGCAGTACTTC. Its translation is CASSLMTGGRYEQYF. Full variable domain (remainder filled in from reference TRBV5-6 and TRBJ2-7): DAGVTQSPTHLIKTRGQQVTLRCSPKSGHDTVSWYQQALGQGPQFIFQYYEEEERQRGNFPDRFSGHQFPNYSSELNVNALLLGDSALYLCASSLMTGGRYEQYFGPGTRLTVT.

Turning to this clone: The sample holds other DNA sequences that translate to the same CDR3. The V and J genes are TRBV30 and TRBJ1-2, with a possible D match to TRBD1 (5 bases). The CDR3 is 11 amino acids. Looked up from germline, CDR1 is GTSNPN and CDR2 is SVGIG (reference sequence). V lost 2 bases and J 7 bases, leaving 8 bases between the germline ends. CDR3 sequence (DNA): TGTGCCTGGAGTTTGGGGGGTGGCTACACCTTC. Translation: CAWSLGGGYTF.

The chain uses TRBV7-9 and TRBJ2-1; D is ambiguous. CDR1 is SEHNR and CDR2 is FQNEAQ in the germline V gene (reference sequence). Trimming left V 2 bases short and J 3 bases short, with 5 bases between. There are 13 residues in the CDR3. The CDR3: CASSLPIYNEQFF. The CDR3 nucleotides read TGTGCCAGCAGCTTACCCATCTACAATGAGCAGTTCTTC.

The chain carries TRBV30 and TRBJ1-3; no reliable D call. The CDR3 consists of 13 residues. V was shortened by 2 bases and J by 4 bases, with 9 bases between the two germline ends. The germline V gene has CDR1 GTSNPN and CDR2 SVGIG (reference sequence). In DNA form, the CDR3 reads TGTGCCTGGAGTCCCCTTTTGGGAAACACCATATATTTT. This gives the protein CAWSPLLGNTIYF.

The rearrangement uses TRBV7-3 and TRBJ2-5; 8 nucleotides match TRBD2. With 6 bases clipped from V and 2 bases from J, the junction kept 11 bases outside the gene matches. The CDR3 sequence is 16 residues long. Germline CDR1 SGHTA, CDR2 FQGTGA. The CDR3 sequence is CASSPGAGARQETQYF. CDR3 DNA sequence: TGTGCCAGCAGTCCGGGAGCGGGAGCGCGGCAAGAGACCCAGTACTTC.

This sequence joins TRBV7-2 and TRBJ2-7; unclear D gene. Per germline, CDR1 SGHTA and CDR2 FQGNSA. Between the trimmed V and J ends, which lost 1 base and 6 bases, there was a span of 4 bases. This CDR3 region has 11 residues. The CDR3: CASSLESEQYF. CDR3 in DNA: TGTGCCAGCAGCTTAGAGAGCGAGCAGTACTTC.

This chain uses TRBV10-3 with TRBJ2-7, with 12 bases that match TRBD2. The length of the CDR3 is 16 residues. Unmatched junction bases numbered 9, after V lost 2 bases and J lost 7 bases. CDR1 is ENHRY, CDR2 SYGVKD, per germline. CDR3 loop: CAISEPGLAGNGEQYF. CDR3 DNA: TGTGCCATCAGTGAGCCTGGACTAGCGGGAAACGGGGAGCAGTACTTC.

This clone was counted a single time. The chain couples TRBV15 to TRBJ1-2; D gene unclear. The germline gives CDR1 LNHNV, CDR2 YYDKDF (reference sequence). This CDR3 has 14 residues. Deletions cut 2 bases from V and 4 bases from J, with 11 bases between. CDR3 sequence: CATSRMEEGYGYTF. CDR3 DNA sequence: TGTGCCACCAGCAGAATGGAGGAAGGCTATGGCTACACCTTC.

The V and J genes are TRBV6-6 and TRBJ2-5; 7 positions match TRBD2. The CDR3 sequence is 15 residues long. Germline V gives CDR1 MNHNY, CDR2 SVGAGI (reference sequence). V trimming: 2 bases; J trimming: 5 bases; junction bases outside the gene matches: 8. As DNA, the CDR3 is TGTGCCAGCAGTTACGGAGAAGCGGGAAGGGAGACCCAGTACTTC. Its protein is CASSYGEAGRETQYF.

This clone was seen a single time. V gene TRBV6-5 combines with J gene TRBJ1-1; TRBD1 is a possible D gene (6 bases). Trimming cost V 6 bases and J 6 bases, with 17 bases left between them. The CDR3 is made up of 14 amino acids. Germline-derived CDR1 and CDR2 are MNHEY and SVGAGI. The CDR3 DNA sequence: TGTGCCAGCAGCCTGCCAGGACAGATATCTGAAGCTTTCTTT. Encoded protein: CASSLPGQISEAFF.

The chain is built from TRBV28 and TRBJ1-1; tentatively, D is TRBD1 (5 bases). The CDR3 is 16 amino acids. V was pared by 1 base and J by 3 bases, with 15 bases between. Germline V lookup: CDR1 MDHEN, CDR2 SYDVKM. The CDR3 DNA reads TGTGCCAGCAGTTTATTAGCCGGGGGGTTGGACACTGAAGCTTTCTTT. This translates into CASSLLAGGLDTEAFF.

This chain links TRBV5-6 with TRBJ2-3; TRBD1 aligns across 8 bases. The germline V gene has CDR1 SGHDT and CDR2 YYEEEE. The CDR3 contains 15 residues. The V and J ends lost 1 base and 7 bases, in that order; junction bases with no gene match: 8. CDR3 region: CASSLYQGASYTQYF. The DNA for the CDR3 is TGTGCCAGCAGCTTGTATCAGGGGGCCTCGTATACGCAGTATTTT.

V gene TRBV6-5 combines with J gene TRBJ1-1; TRBD1 aligns across 7 bases. Germline CDR1 MNHEY, CDR2 SVGAGI. V shed 1 base, J shed 2 bases, and the junction held 1 base outside the gene matches. The CDR3 covers 14 residues. The CDR3, as DNA: TGTGCCAGCAGTTACTGGACAGGTAACACTGAAGCTTTCTTT. Translated: CASSYWTGNTEAFF.

This clone was observed a single time. The chain couples TRBV9 to TRBJ2-7, with D tentatively TRBD2 (5 bases). Germline V gives CDR1 SGDLS, CDR2 YYNGEE. V dropped 0 bases and J dropped 2 bases, with 12 bases sitting between them. CDR3 length: 15 residues. The CDR3 DNA follows: TGTGCCAGCAGCGTAGATGTCGGGGAAGCCTACGAGCAGTACTTC. This codes for CASSVDVGEAYEQYF.

The chain carries TRBV6-5 and TRBJ2-7, with TRBD1 identical over 8 bases. From germline, CDR1 is MNHEY and CDR2 SVGAGI. V dropped 4 bases and J dropped 3; count of bases not matched to a gene: 11. This CDR3 region has 16 residues. Here the CDR3 reads CASSWDRSQKDYEQYF. CDR3 in DNA: TGTGCCAGCAGTTGGGACAGGTCTCAGAAAGACTACGAGCAGTACTTC.

V gene TRBV30 combines with J gene TRBJ2-2; 9 nucleotides line up with TRBD2. The junction had 2 bases not matched to a gene; V was cut back by 5 bases and J by 1 base. This CDR3 is built from 14 residues. Per germline, CDR1 GTSNPN and CDR2 SVGIG (reference sequence). CDR3 DNA sequence: TGTGCCTGGTCAGCGGGGGGGAACACCGGGGAGCTGTTTTTT. Protein product: CAWSAGGNTGELFF.

The genes are TRBV5-1 and TRBJ2-2; 8 nucleotides align to TRBD1. CDR1 is SGHRS and CDR2 is YFSETQ in the germline V gene. The CDR3 loop spans 16 amino acids. The J segment lost 2 bases and the V segment lost 4 bases, leaving 7 bases of the junction unmatched. DNA of the CDR3: TGCGCCAGCAGCGAAAACCAGGGGGCCAACACCGGGGAGCTGTTTTTT. This codes for CASSENQGANTGELFF.

The gene calls are TRBV29-1 and TRBJ2-3; 7 nucleotides align to TRBD1. The CDR3 covers 14 residues. Germline trimming cut 5 bases from V and 2 bases from J; bases unmatched to any gene: 7. Germline V CDR1 and CDR2: SQVTM, ANQGSEA. CDR3 sequence (DNA): TGCAGCGTTAACAGGGGTTGGGTCACAGATACGCAGTATTTT. Protein product: CSVNRGWVTDTQYF.

Note on this clone: A read error may produce the germline difference seen at one junction end. The rearrangement joins TRBV7-7 to TRBJ2-2; D perhaps matches TRBD1 (6 bases). Germline CDR1 reads SSHAT; CDR2 reads FNYEAQ (reference sequence). The CDR3 sequence is 14 residues long. In DNA form, the CDR3 reads TGTGCTAGCAGGCAAAACAGGGAAACCGGGGAGCTGTTTTTT. Translating gives CASRQNRETGELFF.

The chain employs TRBV28 and TRBJ1-3; D is unresolved. CDR3 length equals 14 residues. V lost 6 bases and J 1 base, leaving 10 bases between the germline ends. Germline V lookup: CDR1 MDHEN, CDR2 SYDVKM. The CDR3 loop reads CASSPRDSGNTIYF. For the CDR3, the DNA is TGTGCCAGCAGCCCTCGGGATTCTGGAAACACCATATATTTT.

CDR3 region: CASSEDDSWYEQYF. DNA of the CDR3: TGTGCCAGCAGTGAAGATGACTCCTGGTACGAGCAGTACTTC. The chain has TRBV6-5 and TRBJ2-7, with D uncertain. The CDR3 is made up of 14 amino acids. CDR1 and CDR2 (germline): MNHEY, SVGAGI. V lost 5 bases and J lost 4, with 15 bases in between.

The chain links TRBV28 to TRBJ1-5, with D possibly TRBD1 on 6 matching bases. This CDR3 region has 14 residues. The V end lost 6 bases, the J end lost 3 bases, and 12 bases lay between the germline ends. CDR1 is MDHEN and CDR2 is SYDVKM in the germline V gene. The CDR3 loop is CASSPGQLNQPQHF. In DNA form, the CDR3 reads TGTGCCAGCAGCCCTGGACAGCTCAATCAGCCCCAGCATTTT. The full variable domain, rest sourced from reference TRBV28 and TRBJ1-5, is DVKVTQSSRYLVKRTGEKVFLECVQDMDHENMFWYRQDPGLGLRLIYFSYDVKMKEKGDIPEGYSVSREKKERFSLILESASTNQTSMYLCASSPGQLNQPQHFGDGTRLSIL.

CDR3 sequence (DNA): TGTGCCAGCAGGACGACAGGGGGCGCCCTTAACTATGGCTACACCTTC. This sequence encodes CASRTTGGALNYGYTF. V gene TRBV28 combines with J gene TRBJ1-2, with 10 bases that match TRBD1. The CDR3 totals 16 residues. The germline CDR1 and CDR2 sequences are MDHEN and SYDVKM. J gave up 1 base and V 6 bases, and 8 bases lay outside the gene matches.

The chain is built from TRBV5-4 and TRBJ2-7, with D possibly being TRBD1 (5 bases). Trimming removed 4 bases from V and 0 bases from J, with 14 bases in between. The CDR3 is 15 amino acids. Germline V gene sequence: CDR1 SGHNT, CDR2 YYREEE (reference sequence). The CDR3 DNA reads as TGTGCCAGCAGCCAAGACAGTGTAGCCTCCTACGAGCAGTACTTC. As protein: CASSQDSVASYEQYF.